The rows below give T cell receptor beta chains drawn from one sample of a study of blood T cells in healthy people across ages. TCRdb reanalysed the 5' RACE reads using MiXCR and keeps one entry per CDR3 protein. This repertoire shows about 1,600,000 distinct CDR3 sequences, around 39% found once; its top ten account for roughly 7.9%. The sequencing sample was made of blood. Receptors originate from a woman younger than 30 in good health. Each CDR3 is given with its conserved first and last residue. The D gene is left open where the match is weak. Clone size is shown for a subset of rows, as once, few, many or a class of expanded clone.

v_call: TRBV20-1
j_call: TRBJ2-3
d_call: .
clone_size: .
cdr3_nt: TGCAGTGCCAGGGATTCAGCGGGCACAGATACGCAGTATTTT
cdr3_aa: CSARDSAGTDTQYF

v_call: TRBV18
j_call: TRBJ2-5
d_call: .
clone_size: .
cdr3_nt: TGTGCCAGCTCACGTTTTATATCGGAAGACGAGACCCAGTACTTC
cdr3_aa: CASSRFISEDETQYF

v_call: TRBV12-3/TRBV12-4
j_call: TRBJ2-3
d_call: .
clone_size: few
cdr3_nt: TGTGCCAGCAGCCTATATCTCTCAGATACGCAGTATTTT
cdr3_aa: CASSLYLSDTQYF

v_call: TRBV5-6
j_call: TRBJ1-5
d_call: .
clone_size: .
cdr3_nt: TGTGCCAGCACCACCCTAGGGGGGTTGAAAGGCAATCAGCCCCAGCATTTT
cdr3_aa: CASTTLGGLKGNQPQHF

v_call: TRBV12-3/TRBV12-4
j_call: TRBJ2-7
d_call: .
clone_size: few
cdr3_nt: TGTGCCAGCAGTTTAAGGGGGAAATACGAGCAGTACTTC
cdr3_aa: CASSLRGKYEQYF

v_call: TRBV12-3/TRBV12-4
j_call: TRBJ2-5
d_call: .
clone_size: .
cdr3_nt: TGTGTCAGCAGTTTACGCGGTATTAAAGAGACCCAGTACTTC
cdr3_aa: CVSSLRGIKETQYF

v_call: TRBV4-2
j_call: TRBJ1-5
d_call: .
clone_size: .
cdr3_nt: TGTGCCAGCAGCCAAAATTTTTGGGGGGCGGAAGAGACCCAGCATTTT
cdr3_aa: CASSQNFWGAEETQHF

v_call: TRBV2
j_call: TRBJ1-2
d_call: .
clone_size: .
cdr3_nt: TGTGCCAGCAGTGGGGCCCAGGCCCATAGCTATGGCTACACCTTC
cdr3_aa: CASSGAQAHSYGYTF

v_call: TRBV27
j_call: TRBJ2-7
d_call: .
clone_size: few
cdr3_nt: TGTGCCAGCAGTTTATATGCGTCTCCACCTACCTACGAGCAGTACTTC
cdr3_aa: CASSLYASPPTYEQYF

v_call: TRBV27
j_call: TRBJ2-3
d_call: TRBD1
clone_size: .
cdr3_nt: TGTGCCAGCAGTAACCTCGGACAGGCAAACACAGATGCGCAGTATTTT
cdr3_aa: CASSNLGQANTDAQYF

v_call: TRBV5-1
j_call: TRBJ2-3
d_call: .
clone_size: many
cdr3_nt: TGCGCCAGCAGCTCAAGGACAAGCACAGATACGCAGTATTTT
cdr3_aa: CASSSRTSTDTQYF

v_call: TRBV20-1
j_call: TRBJ2-1
d_call: .
clone_size: .
cdr3_nt: TGCAGTGCTCCTACGACTACCCCGAGCTCCTACAATGAGCAGTTCTTC
cdr3_aa: CSAPTTTPSSYNEQFF

v_call: TRBV11-1
j_call: TRBJ2-1
d_call: TRBD2
clone_size: .
cdr3_nt: TGTGCCAGCAGTCCCGGACTAGCGGGAGGGTTCGGCTACAATGAGCAGTTCTTC
cdr3_aa: CASSPGLAGGFGYNEQFF

v_call: TRBV20-1
j_call: TRBJ2-7
d_call: TRBD2
clone_size: .
cdr3_nt: TGCAGTGCCCGGAGACTAGCGGGGGACCTGTCCTACGAGCAGTACTTC
cdr3_aa: CSARRLAGDLSYEQYF

v_call: TRBV6-5
j_call: TRBJ2-7
d_call: TRBD2
clone_size: few
cdr3_nt: TGTGCCAGCAGGACGACTAGCGGGACGGGCGAGCAGTACTTC
cdr3_aa: CASRTTSGTGEQYF

v_call: TRBV3-1
j_call: TRBJ2-3
d_call: TRBD2
clone_size: .
cdr3_nt: TGTGCCAGCAGCCAAGATTTCCGACTAGCGGGAGGGAGTCCCTCCACAGATACGCAGTATTTT
cdr3_aa: CASSQDFRLAGGSPSTDTQYF

v_call: TRBV7-9
j_call: TRBJ1-3
d_call: .
clone_size: .
cdr3_nt: TGTGCCAGCAGCTTAGCGCTAACAGGGACTGGAAACACCATATATTTT
cdr3_aa: CASSLALTGTGNTIYF

v_call: TRBV30
j_call: TRBJ1-2
d_call: .
clone_size: .
cdr3_nt: TGCGCCTGGAGTTGGGTAGGGAATGGCTACACCTTC
cdr3_aa: CAWSWVGNGYTF

v_call: TRBV28
j_call: TRBJ1-2
d_call: TRBD1
clone_size: .
cdr3_nt: TGTGCCAGCAGTTCGGGACAGGGGGGATACTATGGCTACACCTTC
cdr3_aa: CASSSGQGGYYGYTF

v_call: TRBV6-1
j_call: TRBJ2-5
d_call: TRBD2
clone_size: .
cdr3_nt: TGTGCCAGCAGGGAAACCCCCAGCGGGGTCTGGGAGACCCAGTACTTC
cdr3_aa: CASRETPSGVWETQYF

v_call: TRBV11-2
j_call: TRBJ2-7
d_call: .
clone_size: .
cdr3_nt: TGTGCCAGCATCCCGGCCGGCCTACCCTACGAGCAGTACTTC
cdr3_aa: CASIPAGLPYEQYF

v_call: TRBV7-9
j_call: TRBJ1-2
d_call: .
clone_size: .
cdr3_nt: TGTGCCAGCAGCTTAGCCCAGGGGTTGGATGGCTACACCTTC
cdr3_aa: CASSLAQGLDGYTF

v_call: TRBV2
j_call: TRBJ2-7
d_call: .
clone_size: few
cdr3_nt: TGTGCCAGCAGTCCCTACGTCGAGCAGTACTTC
cdr3_aa: CASSPYVEQYF

v_call: TRBV9
j_call: TRBJ1-1
d_call: TRBD1
clone_size: .
cdr3_nt: TGTGCCAGCAGCGTAGTATCAGGGGGCAACACTGAAGCTTTCTTT
cdr3_aa: CASSVVSGGNTEAFF

v_call: TRBV4-1
j_call: TRBJ2-7
d_call: .
clone_size: few
cdr3_nt: TGCGCCAGCAGCCAAGGGGCGCTAGTTGCCTACAATGAGCAGTACTTC
cdr3_aa: CASSQGALVAYNEQYF

v_call: TRBV27
j_call: TRBJ2-7
d_call: .
clone_size: .
cdr3_nt: TGTGCCAGCAGTGGATTTGGGGGTTGGGGAGTATACGAGCAGTACTTC
cdr3_aa: CASSGFGGWGVYEQYF

v_call: TRBV24-1
j_call: TRBJ1-2
d_call: TRBD1
clone_size: .
cdr3_nt: TGTGCCACCAGTGACCCTGACAGGGCCTATGGCTACACCTTC
cdr3_aa: CATSDPDRAYGYTF

v_call: TRBV7-8
j_call: TRBJ2-7
d_call: .
clone_size: .
cdr3_nt: TGTGCCAGCAGCTGGAGTGGGTCCTACGAGCAGTACTTC
cdr3_aa: CASSWSGSYEQYF

v_call: TRBV12-3/TRBV12-4
j_call: TRBJ2-2
d_call: TRBD1
clone_size: .
cdr3_nt: TGTGCCAGCGGCCGAGCTGGGACAGCGAACACCGGGGAGCTGTTTTTT
cdr3_aa: CASGRAGTANTGELFF

v_call: TRBV2
j_call: TRBJ1-1
d_call: TRBD1
clone_size: .
cdr3_nt: TGTGCCAGCAGTCAGAGGACAGGGCGGGGAGGAAACACTGAAGCTTTCTTT
cdr3_aa: CASSQRTGRGGNTEAFF

v_call: TRBV20-1
j_call: TRBJ2-1
d_call: .
clone_size: few
cdr3_nt: TGCAGTGCTAGAGAGGCCGGGTTCACCTACAATGAGCAGTTCTTC
cdr3_aa: CSAREAGFTYNEQFF

v_call: TRBV11-2
j_call: TRBJ1-1
d_call: .
clone_size: .
cdr3_nt: TGTGCCAGCAGCCCCGCCCTTTGGGGCGAGAGAACTGAAGCTTTCTTT
cdr3_aa: CASSPALWGERTEAFF

v_call: TRBV3-1
j_call: TRBJ2-1
d_call: .
clone_size: .
cdr3_nt: TGTGCCAGCAGCCAAGATTCTTTCGTGGCGGGGGGACAGTACAATGAGCAGTTCTTC
cdr3_aa: CASSQDSFVAGGQYNEQFF

v_call: TRBV6-5
j_call: TRBJ1-1
d_call: TRBD1
clone_size: .
cdr3_nt: TGTGCCAGCAGTTACTCGACAGGGTCCACTGAAGCTTTCTTT
cdr3_aa: CASSYSTGSTEAFF

v_call: TRBV5-6
j_call: TRBJ2-1
d_call: TRBD2
clone_size: .
cdr3_nt: TGTGCCAGCAGCTTGGGACGGGGGGGACTAGCGGGAGATGCGTTCTTC
cdr3_aa: CASSLGRGGLAGDAFF

v_call: TRBV7-9
j_call: TRBJ1-2
d_call: .
clone_size: .
cdr3_nt: TGTGCCAGCAGCTTAGCGCGGGTAGGGTGGAACTATGGCTACACCTTC
cdr3_aa: CASSLARVGWNYGYTF

v_call: TRBV29-1
j_call: TRBJ2-7
d_call: TRBD1
clone_size: .
cdr3_nt: TGCAGCGTCGTTCCCGGGACAGCCTCCGGGGTGCAGTACTTC
cdr3_aa: CSVVPGTASGVQYF

v_call: TRBV7-9
j_call: TRBJ1-1
d_call: TRBD1
clone_size: .
cdr3_nt: TGTGCCAGCAGCCCGACAGACAGGGGTTTGAGGACTGAAGCTTTCTTT
cdr3_aa: CASSPTDRGLRTEAFF

v_call: TRBV20-1
j_call: TRBJ2-7
d_call: .
clone_size: few
cdr3_nt: TGCAGTGCTAGAGAGGGGATACGGATCTACGAGCAGTACTTC
cdr3_aa: CSAREGIRIYEQYF

v_call: TRBV6-6
j_call: TRBJ1-3
d_call: .
clone_size: .
cdr3_nt: TGTGCCAGCAGCCGATCAGCTGGGGGGGCTGGAAACACCATATATTTT
cdr3_aa: CASSRSAGGAGNTIYF

v_call: TRBV20-1
j_call: TRBJ2-3
d_call: TRBD2
clone_size: few
cdr3_nt: TGCAGTGCTAGAGCCCGGACTAGCGGACTAAATACGCAGTATTTT
cdr3_aa: CSARARTSGLNTQYF

v_call: TRBV21-1
j_call: TRBJ2-7
d_call: .
clone_size: .
cdr3_nt: TGTGCCAGCAGCAAAAAGGGCAGGCCCATGGAGCAGTACTTC
cdr3_aa: CASSKKGRPMEQYF

v_call: TRBV2
j_call: TRBJ2-1
d_call: .
clone_size: .
cdr3_nt: TGTGCCAGCAGTGAATGGACCGGGGAGGTCTATGAGCAGTTCTTC
cdr3_aa: CASSEWTGEVYEQFF

v_call: TRBV15
j_call: TRBJ2-5
d_call: .
clone_size: .
cdr3_nt: TGTGCCACCACCCGAACCCTGGGGTACGGTGAAGAGACCCAGTACTTC
cdr3_aa: CATTRTLGYGEETQYF

v_call: TRBV12-3/TRBV12-4
j_call: TRBJ1-2
d_call: .
clone_size: .
cdr3_nt: TGTGCCAGCAGTTTAGGGGTGTTCGGTGGCTACACCTTC
cdr3_aa: CASSLGVFGGYTF

v_call: TRBV12-3/TRBV12-4
j_call: TRBJ1-2
d_call: TRBD1
clone_size: few
cdr3_nt: TGTGCCAGCAGCTTACAGGGGCTGAACTATGGCTACACCTTC
cdr3_aa: CASSLQGLNYGYTF

v_call: TRBV28
j_call: TRBJ2-1
d_call: TRBD2
clone_size: .
cdr3_nt: TGTGCCAGCAGTCCCCTCTTAGCGGGGTCCTACAATGAGCAGTTCTTC
cdr3_aa: CASSPLLAGSYNEQFF

v_call: TRBV20-1
j_call: TRBJ1-2
d_call: .
clone_size: .
cdr3_nt: TGCAGTACCCTTAGCGGTCCCCCGAAGATTAACTATGGCTACACCTTC
cdr3_aa: CSTLSGPPKINYGYTF

v_call: TRBV29-1
j_call: TRBJ2-3
d_call: .
clone_size: few
cdr3_nt: TGCAGCGTTGATATAAATACGCAGTATTTT
cdr3_aa: CSVDINTQYF